Included here is one T cell receptor (beta chain) sequence, with context. Its antigen is still unknown. Based on CD45RO/CCR7/CD25/CD127/CD95/CD27, CD4+ regulatory, stem cell-like memory, naive and central memory cells were sorted. The data stem from a study of beta chain features in type 1 diabetes. Study information: Across all samples, approximately 99 million sorted cells were examined. Overall study findings and caveats: Among patients with Type 1 diabetes, TCRB CDR3s were moderately but significantly shorter in every one of the four CD4+ subsets.

Every bit of the isolated RNA underwent reverse transcription, so sequencing read expressed TCRB transcripts. Generated by immunoSEQ multiplex PCR, the TCRdb table keeps only in-frame clones and is missing some. The sample contains fewer than 300,000 clones, approximately 10% of which appear only once. The V and J ends lost 4 bases and 0 bases, in that order; junction bases with no gene match: 7. Germline CDR1 reads SGHNT; CDR2 reads YYREEE (reference sequence). The CDR3 sequence is 15 residues long. The sequence was obtained from a man aged 25-45 years with type 1 diabetes. The chain has TRBV5-4 and TRBJ2-7; 7 nucleotides align to TRBD1. The sequenced sample consisted of naive CD4+ T cells from blood. The CDR3 sequence: CASSHMTGFSYEQYF. The CDR3 DNA follows: TGTGCCAGCAGCCATATGACAGGGTTCTCCTACGAGCAGTACTTC.